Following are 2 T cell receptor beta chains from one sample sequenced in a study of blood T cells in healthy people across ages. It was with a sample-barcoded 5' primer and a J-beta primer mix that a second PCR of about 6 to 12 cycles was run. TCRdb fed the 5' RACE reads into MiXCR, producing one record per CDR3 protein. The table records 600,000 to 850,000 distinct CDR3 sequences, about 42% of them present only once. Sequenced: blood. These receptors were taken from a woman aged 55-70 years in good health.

The CDR3 DNA reads as TGTGCCAGCAGTTTAACCGCGGGACTAGCGGGAGTATGGCAGTACTTC. Encoded protein: CASSLTAGLAGVWQYF. The chain is built from TRBV28 and TRBJ2-7, with 14 bases lining up with TRBD2. Germline CDR1 and CDR2: MDHEN and SYDVKM. The CDR3 covers 16 residues. V was clipped by 2 bases and J by 9 bases; unmatched bases: 9.

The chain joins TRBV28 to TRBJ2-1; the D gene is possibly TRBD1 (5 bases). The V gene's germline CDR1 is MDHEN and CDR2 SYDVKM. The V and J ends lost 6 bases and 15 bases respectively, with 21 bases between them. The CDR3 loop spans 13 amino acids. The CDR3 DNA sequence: TGTGCCAGCAGGGCCCAGGGCCCTATCGTCTTGTTCTTC. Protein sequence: CASRAQGPIVLFF.